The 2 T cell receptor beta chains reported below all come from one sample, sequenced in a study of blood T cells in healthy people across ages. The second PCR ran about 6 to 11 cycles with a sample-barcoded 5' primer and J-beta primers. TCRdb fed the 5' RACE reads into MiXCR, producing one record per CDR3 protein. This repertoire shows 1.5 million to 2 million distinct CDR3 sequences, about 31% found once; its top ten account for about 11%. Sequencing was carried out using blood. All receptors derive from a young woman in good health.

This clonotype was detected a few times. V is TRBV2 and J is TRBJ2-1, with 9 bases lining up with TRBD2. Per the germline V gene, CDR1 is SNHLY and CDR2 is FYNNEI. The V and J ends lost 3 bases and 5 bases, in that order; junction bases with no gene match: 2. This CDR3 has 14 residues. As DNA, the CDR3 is TGTGCCAGCAGTGACGTAGCGGGAGACAATGAGCAGTTCTTC. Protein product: CASSDVAGDNEQFF.

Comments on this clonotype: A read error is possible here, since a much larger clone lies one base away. The CDR3 here is CASSPGLAGGPSGTQYF. The CDR3, as DNA: TGCGCCAGCAGCCCGGGACTAGCGGGAGGGCCGAGTGGGACCCAGTACTTC. The chain joins TRBV4-1 to TRBJ2-5; the match to TRBD2 covers 16 bases. Germline V gene lookup returns CDR1 MGHRA and CDR2 YSYEKL. J gave up 7 bases and V 4 bases, and 9 bases lay outside the gene matches. This CDR3 has 17 amino acids.